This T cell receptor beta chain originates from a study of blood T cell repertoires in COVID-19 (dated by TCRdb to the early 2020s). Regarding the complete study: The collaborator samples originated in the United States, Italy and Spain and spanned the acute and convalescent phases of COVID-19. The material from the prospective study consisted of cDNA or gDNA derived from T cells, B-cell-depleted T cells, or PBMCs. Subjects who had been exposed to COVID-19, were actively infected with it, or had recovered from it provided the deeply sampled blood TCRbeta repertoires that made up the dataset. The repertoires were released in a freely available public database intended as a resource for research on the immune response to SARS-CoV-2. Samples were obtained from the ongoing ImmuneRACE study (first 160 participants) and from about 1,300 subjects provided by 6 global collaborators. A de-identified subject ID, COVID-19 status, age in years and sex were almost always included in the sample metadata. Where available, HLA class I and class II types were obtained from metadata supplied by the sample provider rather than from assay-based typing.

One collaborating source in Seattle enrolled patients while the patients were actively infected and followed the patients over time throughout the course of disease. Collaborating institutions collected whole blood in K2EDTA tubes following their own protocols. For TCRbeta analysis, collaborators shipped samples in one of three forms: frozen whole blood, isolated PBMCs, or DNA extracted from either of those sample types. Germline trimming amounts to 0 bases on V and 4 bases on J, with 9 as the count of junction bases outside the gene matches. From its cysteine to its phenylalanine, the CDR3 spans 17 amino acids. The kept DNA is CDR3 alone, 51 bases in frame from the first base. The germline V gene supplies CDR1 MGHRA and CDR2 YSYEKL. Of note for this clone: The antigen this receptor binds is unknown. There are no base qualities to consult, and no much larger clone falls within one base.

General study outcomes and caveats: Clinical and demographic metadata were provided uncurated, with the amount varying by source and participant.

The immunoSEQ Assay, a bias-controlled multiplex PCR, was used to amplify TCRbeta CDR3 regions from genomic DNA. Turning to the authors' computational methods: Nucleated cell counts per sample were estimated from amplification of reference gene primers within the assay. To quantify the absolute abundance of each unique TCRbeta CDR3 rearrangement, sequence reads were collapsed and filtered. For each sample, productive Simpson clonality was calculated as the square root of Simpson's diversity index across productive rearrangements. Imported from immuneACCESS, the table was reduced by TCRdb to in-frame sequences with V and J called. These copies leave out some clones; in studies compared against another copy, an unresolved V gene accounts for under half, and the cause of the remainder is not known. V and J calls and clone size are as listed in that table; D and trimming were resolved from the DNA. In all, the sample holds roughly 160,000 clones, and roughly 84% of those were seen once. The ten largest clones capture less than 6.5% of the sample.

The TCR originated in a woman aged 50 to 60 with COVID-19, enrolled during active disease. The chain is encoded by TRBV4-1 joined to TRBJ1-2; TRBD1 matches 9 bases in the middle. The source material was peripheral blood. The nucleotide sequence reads TGCGCCAGCAGCCAAGAAGGGACAGGGCCTGGTGGCTATGGCTACACCTTC. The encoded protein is CASSQEGTGPGGYGYTF.